The next 10 T cell receptor beta chains were all read from a single sample in a study of blood T cell repertoires in COVID-19. Only in-frame clones appear in the TCRdb table, and some are missing; sequencing was by immunoSEQ multiplex PCR. Of a few hundred thousand clones listed, about 87% are singletons. Sequenced: peripheral blood. These receptor sequences come from a human donor in a cohort sampled during active COVID-19.

The genes are TRBV5-1 and TRBJ1-1; weak D call: TRBD1 (5 bases). The CDR3 totals 13 residues. V was trimmed by 4 bases and J by 5 bases, leaving 12 bases between them. The germline gives CDR1 SGHRS, CDR2 YFSETQ. The CDR3 DNA is TGCGCCAGCAGCCCGGGTGGACAAACTGAAGCTTTCTTT. Translating it yields CASSPGGQTEAFF. Variable domain in full (rest from reference TRBV5-1 and TRBJ1-1): KAGVTQTPRYLIKTRGQQVTLSCSPISGHRSVSWYQQTPGQGLQFLFEYFSETQRNKGNFPGRFSGRQFSNSRSEMNVSTLELGDSALYLCASSPGGQTEAFFGQGTRLTVV.

This rearrangement joins TRBV5-1 to TRBJ1-2; possible D gene TRBD1, 5 bases. V shed 0 bases and J shed 7 bases, with 13 bases lying between them. CDR1 is SGHRS, CDR2 YFSETQ, per germline. This CDR3 has 14 amino acids. The DNA of the CDR3 is TGCGCCAGCAGCTTGGGGGGCCGGCGGAGTGGCTACACCTTC. Translation: CASSLGGRRSGYTF.

The V and J genes are TRBV19 and TRBJ2-3; TRBD2 might be the D (6 bases). CDR1 and CDR2 (germline): LNHDA, SQIVND (reference sequence). The CDR3 consists of 14 residues. Trimming cost V 5 bases and J 7 bases, with 16 bases left between them. Written as DNA, the CDR3 is TGTGCCAGTAGTGGCGAGGACTATTCCTATACGCAGTATTTT. Protein: CASSGEDYSYTQYF.

The chain combines TRBV7-2 with TRBJ2-2; 10 positions match TRBD2. CDR3 length: 16 amino acids. The V gene end was trimmed by 3 bases and the J gene end by 7 bases; junction bases not matched to a gene: 8. CDR1 SGHTA and CDR2 FQGNSA come from the germline V gene. This CDR3 is CASSFWLAGAGGELFF. As DNA, the CDR3 is TGTGCCAGCAGCTTCTGGCTAGCGGGAGCGGGCGGGGAGCTGTTTTTT.

The V gene is TRBV18, the J gene TRBJ2-7, with a tentative D call TRBD1 (5 bases). CDR1 is KGHSH, CDR2 LQKENI, per germline. This CDR3 is 17 amino acids long. V was cut by 3 bases and J by 2 bases, with 20 bases left in between. CDR3 region: CASSPGSSTRATYEQYF. The CDR3 region has the DNA TGTGCCAGCTCACCGGGGTCTTCAACCAGGGCAACCTACGAGCAGTACTTC.

The gene calls are TRBV30 and TRBJ2-5; 8 bases are a match to TRBD2. The trim removed 7 bases at V and 3 bases at J, leaving 1 base unmatched. The CDR3 is 11 amino acids. Germline V gene lookup returns CDR1 GTSNPN and CDR2 SVGIG (reference sequence). CDR3 DNA: TGTGCCTTGCGGGGGGAAGAGACCCAGTACTTC. It codes for CALRGEETQYF.

This chain connects TRBV19 to TRBJ2-3; 9 positions agree with TRBD2. CDR3 length equals 18 residues. Germline-derived CDR1 and CDR2 are LNHDA and SQIVND (reference sequence). Trimming took 5 bases from V and 1 from J; bases not matched to a gene: 13. This chain's CDR3 is CASSPRDGAGGRTDTQYF. The CDR3 nucleotides read TGTGCCAGTAGTCCCCGGGATGGAGCGGGGGGTCGCACAGATACGCAGTATTTT.

Concerning this clone itself: Other nucleotide sequences from this sample produce the same CDR3. The CDR3 sequence is CATSRGTVNTEAFF. CDR3 in DNA: TGTGCCACCAGCAGAGGGACAGTTAACACTGAAGCTTTCTTT. J is TRBJ1-1 and V is TRBV15, with D perhaps matching TRBD1 (6 bases). The germline V gene has CDR1 LNHNV and CDR2 YYDKDF (reference sequence). The CDR3 is 14 amino acids. V lost 1 base to trimming and J lost 2 bases, with 8 bases between them. Filled out from reference TRBV15 and TRBJ1-1, the complete variable domain reads DAMVIQNPRYQVTQFGKPVTLSCSQTLNHNVMYWYQQKSSQAPKLLFHYYDKDFNNEADTPDNFQSRRPNTSFCFLDIRSPGLGDTAMYLCATSRGTVNTEAFFGQGTRLTVV.

The CDR3: CASSPRTLEGTEAFF. The CDR3 DNA follows: TGTGCCAGCTCACCACGGACCCTAGAGGGTACTGAAGCTTTCTTT. This sequence joins TRBV18 and TRBJ1-1; unclear D gene. Germline V gives CDR1 KGHSH, CDR2 LQKENI. CDR3 size: 15 residues. The germline V and J ends were trimmed by 1 base and 5 bases, with 14 bases remaining between them.

The chain joins TRBV27 to TRBJ2-3, with TRBD2 matching 7 bases. The CDR3 has 14 residues. Germline CDR1 and CDR2: MNHEY and SMNVEV (reference sequence). V dropped 10 bases and J dropped 0; count of bases not matched to a gene: 7. Written as DNA, the CDR3 is TGTGCCATCAGGGCGGGAGCTAGCACAGATACGCAGTATTTT. Its translation: CAIRAGASTDTQYF.